Below are 27 T cell receptor beta chains sequenced from a single sample in a study of blood T cell repertoires in COVID-19. Sequencing was performed with immunoSEQ multiplex PCR; in TCRdb, only in-frame clones are kept and a portion is missing. This table holds hundreds of thousands of clones, roughly nine tenths found once. Specimen: PBMCs or T cells enriched from blood (not recorded which). All receptors come from a woman between 45 and 60 years old in a cohort exposed to, infected with or recovered from COVID-19 (not recorded which).

As for this clone: A read error may account for a junction end that differs from germline. The chain combines TRBV5-1 with TRBJ1-1; 7 nucleotides align to TRBD1. Per the germline V gene, CDR1 is SGHRS and CDR2 is YFSETQ. The CDR3 covers 14 residues. CDR3 region: CASSTGDRVPPRSF. The CDR3 DNA reads as TGCGCCAGCAGCACAGGGGACCGGGTTCCCCCCCGTAGCTTT.

V and J are TRBV9 and TRBJ2-3; possible D gene TRBD2, 6 bases. This CDR3 spans 17 amino acids. Per germline, CDR1 SGDLS and CDR2 YYNGEE. V lost 3 bases, J lost 4 bases, and 21 bases lay in between. This chain's CDR3 is CASSGGPGLRLPDTQYF. Here the CDR3 DNA reads TGTGCCAGCAGCGGTGGCCCAGGACTAAGACTTCCAGATACGCAGTATTTT.

The rearrangement joins TRBV6-2 or TRBV6-3 to TRBJ1-5, with no clear D. Germline lookup yields CDR1 MNHEY and CDR2 SVGEGT. The CDR3 contains 15 residues. The germline V and J ends were trimmed by 2 bases and 2 bases, with 10 bases remaining between them. The CDR3 sequence: CASSYVTGGNQPQHF. The CDR3 region has the DNA TGTGCCAGCAGTTACGTAACCGGGGGCAATCAGCCCCAGCATTTT.

The chain is built from TRBV4-1 and TRBJ1-6; D is unclear. The CDR3 contains 14 residues. Germline loops: CDR1 MGHRA, CDR2 YSYEKL. V lost 0 bases and J 9 bases, leaving 9 bases between the germline ends. For the CDR3, the DNA is TGCGCCAGCAGCCAAGACAGAGAGGCTTCACCCCTCCACTTT. As protein: CASSQDREASPLHF.

The gene calls are TRBV7-9 and TRBJ2-5; D unclear. Germline CDR1 SEHNR, CDR2 FQNEAQ (reference sequence). The CDR3 sequence is 14 residues long. V gave up 4 bases and J gave up 4 bases, with 13 bases separating them. The CDR3: CASSSGISAETQYF. For the CDR3, the DNA is TGTGCCAGCAGCTCTGGTATTAGTGCAGAGACCCAGTACTTC.

This clone was detected once. The genes are TRBV24-1 and TRBJ2-1, with D possibly being TRBD2 (5 bases). This CDR3 is 14 amino acids long. V lost 6 bases and J lost 1, with 9 bases in between. The germline V gene encodes CDR1 KGHDR and CDR2 SFDVKD. CDR3: CATSRGGSYNEQFF. DNA of the CDR3: TGTGCCACCAGTAGAGGCGGGTCCTACAATGAGCAGTTCTTC.

The chain recombines TRBV5-1 with TRBJ2-5, with TRBD2 identical over 11 bases. The CDR3 is 14 amino acids. CDR1 and CDR2 (germline): SGHRS, YFSETQ. The V and J ends lost 9 bases and 5 bases, in that order; junction bases with no gene match: 9. CDR3 residues: CATRSGGASETQYF. CDR3 sequence (DNA): TGCGCCACTCGTAGCGGGGGGGCGAGCGAGACCCAGTACTTC.

The chain is built from TRBV5-1 and TRBJ1-2, with TRBD1 identical over 11 bases. Looked up from germline, CDR1 is SGHRS and CDR2 is YFSETQ. CDR3 size: 15 residues. V was clipped by 7 bases and J by 4 bases; unmatched bases: 9. CDR3 loop: CASGLTGTGGYGYTF. As DNA, the CDR3 is TGCGCCAGCGGACTTACCGGGACAGGGGGCTATGGCTACACCTTC.

This clone has just a few counts. The rearrangement uses TRBV5-4 and TRBJ1-2; D gene unclear. V lost 1 base and J 1 base, leaving 8 bases between the germline ends. CDR1 and CDR2 from the germline V gene are SGHNT and YYREEE (reference sequence). This CDR3 comprises 14 residues. Written as DNA, the CDR3 is TGTGCCAGCAGCTTGCGCGGGTATAACTATGGCTACACCTTC. Translated: CASSLRGYNYGYTF.

The gene calls are TRBV5-4 and TRBJ1-4; possibly TRBD1 for D (5 bases). CDR1 SGHNT and CDR2 YYREEE come from the germline V gene (reference sequence). The CDR3 covers 16 residues. Trimming pared 0 bases from V and 1 base from J, leaving 10 bases between. Written as DNA, the CDR3 is TGTGCCAGCAGCTTGGGTGGGCAGGGAACTAATGAAAAACTGTTTTTT. This encodes CASSLGGQGTNEKLFF.

This clone was seen a few times. V and J are TRBV25-1 and TRBJ2-7, with a weak D call TRBD2 (5 bases). The CDR3 length is 13 residues. V was trimmed by 2 bases and J by 3 bases, leaving 8 bases between them. Germline assignment: CDR1 MGHDK and CDR2 SYGVNS. The CDR3 region is CASSELASYEQYF. DNA for the CDR3: TGTGCCAGCAGTGAACTAGCAAGCTACGAGCAGTACTTC.

This clone occurred once. This chain uses TRBV19 with TRBJ2-4; 15 nucleotides align to TRBD2. Germline CDR1 and CDR2: LNHDA and SQIVND (reference sequence). The junction had 9 bases not matched to a gene; V was cut back by 9 bases and J by 3 bases. The CDR3 length is 17 residues. Written as DNA, the CDR3 is TGTGCCAGCCAGGGACTAGCGGGGGGCTTAAGCAAAAACATTCAGTACTTC. Its translation is CASQGLAGGLSKNIQYF.

CDR3 amino acids: CASSSRDRGRIGEKLFF. CDR3 sequence (DNA): TGTGCCAGCAGTTCACGGGACAGGGGGCGAATTGGTGAAAAACTGTTTTTT. The chain couples TRBV28 to TRBJ1-4; 12 nucleotides match TRBD1. CDR1 is MDHEN, CDR2 SYDVKM, per germline. This CDR3 region has 17 residues. The ends lost 4 bases at V and 7 bases at J; junction bases unmatched: 10.

The rearrangement uses TRBV19 and TRBJ1-5; the match to TRBD1 covers 9 bases. Germline CDR1 LNHDA, CDR2 SQIVND (reference sequence). V shed 3 bases, J shed 3 bases, and the junction held 15 bases outside the gene matches. This CDR3 is built from 19 residues. The CDR3 DNA sequence: TGTGCCAGTAGTATTATTAGTTTTAGACGGGACAGGGCCAATCAGCCCCAGCATTTT. Translating gives CASSIISFRRDRANQPQHF.

V is TRBV9 and J is TRBJ1-1; D may be TRBD1 (6 bases). V was shortened by 5 bases and J by 0 bases, with 17 bases between the two germline ends. Per the germline V gene, CDR1 is SGDLS and CDR2 is YYNGEE. The CDR3 length is 16 residues. CDR3 sequence (DNA): TGTGCCAGCAGTAGACAGACAGGTCTTCTGAACACTGAAGCTTTCTTT. This gives the protein CASSRQTGLLNTEAFF. Full variable domain (rest looked up from reference TRBV9 and TRBJ1-1): DSGVTQTPKHLITATGQRVTLRCSPRSGDLSVYWYQQSLDQGLQFLIQYYNGEERAKGNILERFSAQQFPDLHSELNLSSLELGDSALYFCASSRQTGLLNTEAFFGQGTRLTVV.

The V gene is TRBV2, the J gene TRBJ2-7; 11 bases fit TRBD2. Germline V gene lookup returns CDR1 SNHLY and CDR2 FYNNEI. The CDR3 has 15 residues. V lost 4 bases, J lost 4 bases, and 6 bases stayed unmatched. The CDR3 sequence: CASSVAGGRSYEQYF. CDR3 nucleotide sequence: TGTGCCAGCAGTGTAGCGGGGGGGCGGTCGTACGAGCAGTACTTC.

V usage is TRBV28 and J usage is TRBJ1-2; D remains unclear. The CDR3 is 14 amino acids. Looked up from germline, CDR1 is MDHEN and CDR2 is SYDVKM. Between the trimmed V and J ends, which lost 4 bases and 4 bases, there was a span of 13 bases. The CDR3 region has the DNA TGTGCCAGCAGTTCCCGGGAACGTGTCTATGGCTACACCTTC. Protein sequence: CASSSRERVYGYTF.

The chain recombines TRBV3-1 (or the pseudogene TRBV3-2) with TRBJ1-6, with 10 bases lining up with TRBD1. V shed 5 bases, J shed 11 bases, and the junction held 3 bases outside the gene matches. The CDR3 has 13 amino acids. Germline lookup yields CDR1 LGHDT and CDR2 YNNKEL (reference sequence). This CDR3 reads CASSFGTGAPLHF. For the CDR3, the DNA is TGTGCCAGCAGCTTCGGGACAGGGGCACCCCTCCACTTT.

The chain uses TRBV5-1 and TRBJ2-6; 7 nucleotides align to TRBD1. Germline assignment: CDR1 SGHRS and CDR2 YFSETQ. V lost 4 bases to trimming and J lost 0 bases; unmatched junction nucleotides: 7. This CDR3 has 17 residues. CDR3 DNA: TGCGCCAGCAGCCCGCCGGGACAGAGCTCTGGGGCCAACGTCCTGACTTTC. It yields the protein CASSPPGQSSGANVLTF.

The chain is built from TRBV7-2 and TRBJ1-2; D is unresolved. This CDR3 is built from 18 residues. Germline V gives CDR1 SGHTA, CDR2 FQGNSA. Trimming shortened V by 2 bases and J by 2 bases, and 21 bases separated the two germline ends. CDR3 loop: CASSLFVLGRRKNYGYTF. CDR3 bases: TGTGCCAGCAGCTTATTCGTATTGGGGAGAAGAAAAAACTATGGCTACACCTTC.

The chain recombines TRBV5-6 with TRBJ2-3; 11 nucleotides agree with TRBD2. The CDR3 extends over 18 amino acids. The V gene end was trimmed by 7 bases and the J gene end by 0 bases; junction bases not matched to a gene: 13. Germline V gene data show CDR1 as SGHDT and CDR2 as YYEEEE. CDR3 coding DNA: TGTGCCAGCTGGAGGCCTAGCGGGGGGCGGACTAGCACAGATACGCAGTATTTT. This sequence encodes CASWRPSGGRTSTDTQYF. Full variable domain (rest looked up from reference TRBV5-6 and TRBJ2-3): DAGVTQSPTHLIKTRGQQVTLRCSPKSGHDTVSWYQQALGQGPQFIFQYYEEEERQRGNFPDRFSGHQFPNYSSELNVNALLLGDSALYLCASWRPSGGRTSTDTQYFGPGTRLTVL.

The V gene is TRBV4-1, the J gene TRBJ2-3; TRBD2 aligns across 12 bases. The CDR3 is 18 residues long. V dropped 1 base and J dropped 1; count of bases not matched to a gene: 6. Germline CDR1 reads MGHRA; CDR2 reads YSYEKL. Here the CDR3 reads CASSQASGGAGGTDTQYF. The CDR3 DNA sequence: TGCGCCAGCAGCCAAGCTAGCGGGGGGGCCGGGGGCACAGATACGCAGTATTTT.

V is TRBV4-3 and J is TRBJ2-7, with 10 bases identical to TRBD1. Per germline, CDR1 LGHNA and CDR2 YSLEER. The CDR3 contains 15 residues. The J segment lost 10 bases and the V segment lost 2 bases, leaving 11 bases of the junction unmatched. CDR3 region: CASSQQWGQGNVQYF. The CDR3 bases are TGCGCCAGCAGCCAACAATGGGGACAGGGGAATGTTCAGTACTTC.

This clone appeared once. The chain uses TRBV19 and TRBJ1-6; maybe TRBD1 (6 bases). With 6 bases removed from V and 8 bases from J, the gap between germline ends came to 14 bases. The CDR3 contains 14 residues. Looked up from germline, CDR1 is LNHDA and CDR2 is SQIVND (reference sequence). CDR3 in amino acids: CASSQTGQHSPLHF. Written as DNA, the CDR3 is TGTGCCAGTAGCCAAACAGGGCAGCATTCACCCCTCCACTTT.

Points on this clone: Other DNA sequences of this sample code for an identical CDR3. V is TRBV5-1 and J is TRBJ2-2; 9 bases agree with TRBD2. V trimming: 4 bases; J trimming: 1 base; junction bases outside the gene matches: 2. Germline V gene lookup returns CDR1 SGHRS and CDR2 YFSETQ. This CDR3 has 15 amino acids. As DNA, the CDR3 is TGCGCCAGCAGCGTTAGCGGGGGGAACACCGGGGAGCTGTTTTTT. This gives the protein CASSVSGGNTGELFF.

V is TRBV6-1 and J is TRBJ2-1, with 8 bases identical to TRBD2. This CDR3 has 15 amino acids. CDR1 and CDR2 from the germline V gene are MNHNS and SASEGT. Trimming cost V 1 base and J 5 bases; bases outside gene matches: 4. This CDR3 is CASSEVGRGDNEQFF. CDR3 DNA: TGTGCCAGCAGTGAAGTCGGGCGGGGGGACAATGAGCAGTTCTTC.

The rearrangement joins TRBV4-3 to TRBJ1-4; 7 nucleotides align to TRBD1. With V trimmed by 1 base and J by 13 bases, 9 bases remained unmatched. This CDR3 is built from 14 residues. Germline CDR1 LGHNA, CDR2 YSLEER. CDR3 loop: CASSQVGDSAGLFF. In DNA, the CDR3 is TGCGCCAGCAGCCAAGTGGGGGACAGCGCTGGACTGTTTTTT.